This T cell receptor (beta chain) was sequenced during a study of shared clonotypes between healthy human individuals. Negatively enriched CD4+ T cells were divided by CD45RA into naive and memory. Deep was the level used in running the assay. Using immunoSEQ multiplex PCR, the repertoire was profiled, and TCRdb retains in-frame clones only, with some absent. The data contain around 1,100,000 clones, 77% of them singletons. The CDR3 is 13 amino acids. The germline gives CDR1 SNHLY, CDR2 FYNNEI. The V end was cut by 6 bases, the J end by 8 bases, with 13 bases between. The V gene is TRBV2, the J gene TRBJ1-4; no reliable D call. The material sequenced was memory CD4+ T cells from PBMCs. Subset defined: CD45RA-negative fraction. The receptor comes from a man aged 18-30 years in good health. Some clones in this sample may be carry-over from other donors' samples. The CDR3 here is CASRLGLWEKLFF. The CDR3 DNA reads TGTGCCAGCAGGCTAGGTCTCTGGGAAAAACTGTTTTTT.